This is a list of T cell receptor beta chains from one sample in a study of shared clonotypes between healthy human individuals. Repertoires were generated with immunoSEQ multiplex PCR, while TCRdb's copy carries only in-frame clones and drops some. This table holds roughly 2 million clones, 95% found once. Specimen: naive CD4+ T cells sorted from blood. The receptors were sampled from a man aged 18 to 35 in good health. The CDR3 runs from the conserved cysteine through the conserved F or W. A D gene is named only where the DNA matches it firmly. Size is omitted from some rows. Given values are once, few, many or a class for expanded clones.

d_gene,j_gene,abundance,v_gene,CDR3nt,CDR3aa
-,TRBJ2-4,-,TRBV5-1,TGCGCCAGCAGCCCGGACAGTTCCAAAAACATTCAGTACTTC,CASSPDSSKNIQYF
TRBD1,TRBJ2-5,-,TRBV5-6,TGTGCCAGCAGCACGACAGGGGGCGCAGTAAGAGAGACCCAGTACTTC,CASSTTGGAVRETQYF
-,TRBJ1-5,-,TRBV9,TGTGCCAGCAGCGTAGAGGGACCCCCTGGAGATAGTGGTCAGCCCCAGCATTTT,CASSVEGPPGDSGQPQHF
-,TRBJ1-5,once,TRBV10-2,TGCGCCAGCACAGGCCTCGGGGCCGATCAGCCCCAGCATTTT,CASTGLGADQPQHF
TRBD1,TRBJ2-7,-,TRBV4-1,TGCGCCAGCAGCCATCCGGGACAGGGATCTTACGAGCAGTACTTC,CASSHPGQGSYEQYF
-,TRBJ2-7,-,TRBV6-1,TGTGCCAGCAGTGAAAGGTCAGCCCGGGGCGAGCAGTACTTC,CASSERSARGEQYF
TRBD1,TRBJ2-7,-,TRBV6-5,TGTGCCAGCAGTTACAAGACAGGGGGGGCCTACGAGCAGTACTTC,CASSYKTGGAYEQYF
-,TRBJ2-1,-,TRBV11-2,TGTGCCAGCAGCTATTGGGGGATCAATGAGCAGTTCTTC,CASSYWGINEQFF
TRBD1,TRBJ1-2,-,TRBV5-1,TGCGCCAGCCAGGGACAGCCTGGGGTATGGGGCTACACCTTC,CASQGQPGVWGYTF
TRBD1,TRBJ1-6,-,TRBV9,TGTGCCAGCAGCGTCTTGTGGCAGGGGGATTCACCCCTCCACTTT,CASSVLWQGDSPLHF
TRBD1,TRBJ2-5,-,TRBV7-9,TGTGCCAGCAGCATCCGGACAGGGTGGGAGACCCAGTACTTC,CASSIRTGWETQYF
-,TRBJ1-5,-,TRBV6-5,TGTGCCAGCAGTTACTCGGGCAGTTCACCCCAGCATTTT,CASSYSGSSPQHF
-,TRBJ2-7,-,TRBV10-1,TGCGCCAGCAGTTTTGGGATCCTCTACGAGCAGTACTTC,CASSFGILYEQYF
TRBD2,TRBJ2-7,-,TRBV18,TGTGCCAGCTCAGAACTAGCGGGGCCCTACGAGCAGTACTTC,CASSELAGPYEQYF
TRBD2,TRBJ2-7,-,TRBV7-2,TGTGCCAGCAGCTTAGGGACTAGCGGGAGTGCGTACGAGCAGTACTTC,CASSLGTSGSAYEQYF
-,TRBJ2-7,-,TRBV28,TGTGCCAGCAGTAGGGGGGCACAGTACTTC,CASSRGAQYF